These 26 T cell receptor beta chains share one sample of origin, sequenced in a study of T cells in Graves' hyperthyroidism and ophthalmopathy. Researchers took RNA transcripts and amplified the TCR beta CDR3 regions from them. The HTBI primer set served for first-round RT-PCR of the TCR CDR3. TCRdb re-derived calls from the multiplex PCR reads in MiXCR, one entry per CDR3 protein. Of a few hundred thousand distinct CDR3 sequences listed, 35% to 55% are singletons. Sequencing used peripheral blood or thyroid tissue (not recorded which). The receptors stem from a young woman with Graves' hyperthyroidism.

This chain joins TRBV20-1 and TRBJ1-2; the D gene is possibly TRBD1 (6 bases). Trimming stripped 6 bases from V and 12 bases from J, with 20 bases between. CDR1 and CDR2 from the germline V gene are DFQATT and SNEGSKA (reference sequence). CDR3 size: 12 residues. In DNA, the CDR3 is TGCAGTGCCAGGGGACTAGCGGTTGGGAACACCTTC. Protein: CSARGLAVGNTF.

This clonotype was detected once. A read error may be the cause here, since a much bigger clone is one base away. The V call is TRBV15, the J call TRBJ2-2, with 8 bases fitting TRBD1. The CDR3 spans 16 residues. CDR1 and CDR2 (germline): LNHNV, YYDKDF (reference sequence). The CDR3 spells CATSREDRANTGERFF. The CDR3 DNA follows: TGTGCCACCAGCAGAGAGGACAGGGCTAACACCGGGGAGCGGTTTTTT.

This clonotype was observed at least ten times. This sequence joins TRBV5-4 and TRBJ2-2; D possibly corresponds to TRBD2 (5 bases). The CDR3 runs to 15 residues. Germline V gene data show CDR1 as SGHNT and CDR2 as YYREEE (reference sequence). The V gene lost 5 bases and the J gene lost 7 bases, with 18 bases spanning the gap. CDR3 in amino acids: CASRRESGGGGELFF. DNA for the CDR3: TGTGCCAGCAGGAGAGAGAGTGGAGGCGGCGGGGAGCTGTTTTTT. Looking up the rest from reference TRBV5-4 and TRBJ2-2 gives the full variable domain: ETGVTQSPTHLIKTRGQQVTLRCSSQSGHNTVSWYQQALGQGPQFIFQYYREEENGRGNFPPRFSGLQFPNYSSELNVNALELDDSALYLCASRRESGGGGELFFGEGSRLTVL.

This sequence joins TRBV12-3 or TRBV12-4 and TRBJ2-7, with TRBD2 matching 13 bases. Gene TRBJ2-1 matches the end of the DNA better, so the J call may be wrong. The CDR3 spans 15 residues. The CDR3 sequence is CASTPGLAGWNEQFF. The CDR3 DNA follows: TGTGCCAGCACCCCGGGACTAGCGGGATGGAATGAGCAGTTCTTC.

The rearrangement links TRBV5-1 to TRBJ1-1; D unclear. Germline V CDR1 and CDR2: SGHRS, YFSETQ. This CDR3 has 13 residues. V was pared by 3 bases and J by 4 bases, with 10 bases between. In DNA, the CDR3 is TGCGCCAGCAGCTCTCCGGCGGGCACTGAAGCTTTCTTT. Translated: CASSSPAGTEAFF.

CDR3 sequence (DNA): TGTGCCAGCAGCGATCTAGGACAGTACTTC. This sequence encodes CASSDLGQYF. The rearrangement joins TRBV11-3 to TRBJ2-5; D unresolved. V lost 5 bases and J lost 11, with 9 bases in between. CDR1 is SGHNT, CDR2 YENEEA, per germline. The CDR3 sequence is 10 residues long.

This clonotype has ten or more counts. The rearrangement uses TRBV5-1 and TRBJ1-1; tentative D call: TRBD1 (5 bases). There are 19 residues in the CDR3. The V gene's germline CDR1 is SGHRS and CDR2 YFSETQ. Trimming pared 0 bases from V and 0 bases from J, leaving 21 bases between. The CDR3 DNA is TGCGCCAGCAGCTTGGTCACGAGGGGTGGAGTCTCCGTGAACACTGAAGCTTTCTTT. Protein sequence: CASSLVTRGGVSVNTEAFF.

This clonotype was seen at least ten times. The rearrangement links TRBV6-5 to TRBJ1-5; D is undetermined. The V gene lost 6 bases and the J gene lost 3 bases, with 12 bases spanning the gap. Germline V lookup: CDR1 MNHEY, CDR2 SVGAGI. This CDR3 region has 14 residues. The CDR3 DNA is TGTGCCAGCAGGCCCAAGGTGGACAATCAGCCCCAGCATTTT. Translation: CASRPKVDNQPQHF.

This clonotype was observed at least ten times. The chain is built from TRBV4-1 and TRBJ2-7; 8 nucleotides line up with TRBD2. The CDR3 is made up of 13 amino acids. From germline, CDR1 is MGHRA and CDR2 YSYEKL. V gave up 1 base and J gave up 6 bases; unmatched junction bases: 2. The CDR3 DNA reads as TGCGCCAGCAGCCAAGGGACTAGCAGCGAGCAGTACTTC. Translating it yields CASSQGTSSEQYF.

Notes on this clonotype: The junction shows a germline mismatch at one end, possibly a read error. The chain has TRBV7-6 and TRBJ2-5; 12 positions match TRBD2. The CDR3 length is 15 residues. Per the germline V gene, CDR1 is SGHVS and CDR2 is FNYEAQ. The CDR3 DNA reads as TGCGCCAGCAGCTCAGGACTAGCGGGACAAGAGAACCAGTACTTC. It specifies CASSSGLAGQENQYF.

This clonotype was observed a few times. The chain uses TRBV5-6 and TRBJ1-4, with unresolved D. CDR3 length: 13 amino acids. The V end was cut by 4 bases, the J end by 8 bases, with 12 bases between. The germline gives CDR1 SGHDT, CDR2 YYEEEE. In DNA form, the CDR3 reads TGTGCCAGCAGCCCCGGGGTACAGGAAAAACTGTTTTTT. This translates into CASSPGVQEKLFF.

This clonotype occurred a few times. V and J are TRBV6-4 and TRBJ1-2; unclear D gene. This CDR3 has 13 residues. CDR1 is MRHNA and CDR2 is SNTAGT in the germline V gene. The V and J ends lost 6 bases and 5 bases respectively, with 13 bases between them. The CDR3 spells CASRVRFFYGYTF. In DNA, the CDR3 is TGTGCCAGCAGAGTCAGATTTTTTTATGGCTACACCTTC.

This clonotype came up many times. The V call is TRBV7-9, the J call TRBJ2-6; 8 bases line up with TRBD1. The V segment lost 5 bases and the J segment 2 bases; nucleotides outside the gene matches: 2. The CDR3 spans 15 residues. Germline V gene data show CDR1 as SEHNR and CDR2 as FQNEAQ (reference sequence). CDR3 residues: CASSPGGAGANVLTF. DNA of the CDR3: TGTGCCAGCAGCCCAGGGGGCGCTGGGGCCAACGTCCTGACTTTC.

This clonotype was counted between two and nine times. This chain joins TRBV29-1 and TRBJ1-4; 10 nucleotides match TRBD1. The J segment lost 8 bases and the V segment lost 6 bases, leaving 9 bases of the junction unmatched. The germline V gene has CDR1 SQVTM and CDR2 ANQGSEA. This CDR3 spans 14 amino acids. The CDR3 DNA is TGCAGCGTCGGTATGGGGACAGGGGAAGAAAAACTGTTTTTT. Translation: CSVGMGTGEEKLFF.

This clonotype was seen ten or more times. The chain carries TRBV20-1 and TRBJ1-5; no reliable D call. The CDR3 is 14 residues long. The V and J ends lost 5 bases and 0 bases respectively, with 11 bases between them. Germline V lookup: CDR1 DFQATT, CDR2 SNEGSKA (reference sequence). In DNA form, the CDR3 reads TGCAGTGCTTCAGTGGAATATAGCAATCAGCCCCAGCATTTT. Translating gives CSASVEYSNQPQHF.

This clonotype has a count of ten or more. The chain has TRBV19 and TRBJ2-7; TRBD1 aligns across 8 bases. V trimming: 5 bases; J trimming: 2 bases; junction bases outside the gene matches: 8. Germline assignment: CDR1 LNHDA and CDR2 SQIVND (reference sequence). The CDR3 is 15 residues long. The DNA of the CDR3 is TGTGCCAGTAGTCCCAAGGGACAGGTAACCTACGAGCAGTACTTC. Protein sequence: CASSPKGQVTYEQYF.

This clonotype was found many times. This sequence joins TRBV6-6 and TRBJ2-7; no definite D call. V was cut by 5 bases and J by 4 bases, with 9 bases left in between. The length of the CDR3 is 12 residues. Germline loops: CDR1 MNHNY, CDR2 SVGAGI (reference sequence). The CDR3 spells CASSQPDYEQYF. DNA of the CDR3: TGTGCCAGCAGTCAGCCTGATTACGAGCAGTACTTC.

This clonotype has at least ten counts. This sequence joins TRBV7-9 and TRBJ2-7, with D possibly being TRBD2 (6 bases). Germline CDR1 is SEHNR and CDR2 is FQNEAQ (reference sequence). This CDR3 spans 15 amino acids. The V end lost 4 bases, the J end lost 4 bases, and 17 bases lay between the germline ends. This CDR3 is CASSSSGALWYEQYF. CDR3 bases: TGTGCCAGCAGCTCATCGGGAGCCCTTTGGTACGAGCAGTACTTC.

V gene TRBV7-3 combines with J gene TRBJ1-1, with 11 bases that match TRBD1. Losses at the gene ends were 4 bases for V and 3 bases for J; bases not matched to a gene: 4. The CDR3 spans 15 residues. The germline gives CDR1 SGHTA, CDR2 FQGTGA. The CDR3 loop reads CASSWTGGVDTEAFF. CDR3 sequence (DNA): TGTGCCAGCAGCTGGACAGGGGGCGTAGACACTGAAGCTTTCTTT. Using reference TRBV7-3 and TRBJ1-1 for the parts outside the CDR3, the full variable domain is GAGVSQTPSNKVTEKGKYVELRCDPISGHTALYWYRQSLGQGPEFLIYFQGTGAADDSGLPNDRFFAVRPEGSVSTLKIQRTERGDSAVYLCASSWTGGVDTEAFFGQGTRLTVV.

This clonotype was counted many times. CDR3 sequence (DNA): TGTGCCAGCAGCTTATCACCAAGCAAGGATTACGAGCAGTACTTC. The encoded protein is CASSLSPSKDYEQYF. This chain links TRBV5-8 with TRBJ2-7; D is unresolved. Looked up from germline, CDR1 is SGHTS and CDR2 is YDEGEE. Trimming pared 2 bases from V and 4 bases from J, leaving 16 bases between. CDR3 length equals 15 residues.

This clonotype has more than one count but fewer than ten. The chain employs TRBV28 and TRBJ1-2, with D perhaps TRBD1 (6 bases). With 3 bases removed from V and 8 bases from J, the gap between germline ends came to 25 bases. The germline CDR1 and CDR2 sequences are MDHEN and SYDVKM. This CDR3 region has 17 residues. In DNA, the CDR3 is TGTGCCAGCAGTTTCGGGGCCGTGGACAGCCCGACCGGGGGCTACACCTTC. Translation: CASSFGAVDSPTGGYTF.

This chain connects TRBV2 to TRBJ1-2; tentatively, D is TRBD1 (5 bases). This CDR3 has 14 residues. The V end lost 7 bases, the J end lost 9 bases, and 21 bases lay between the germline ends. Germline CDR1 reads SNHLY; CDR2 reads FYNNEI. The CDR3 sequence is CASTLGASHMSYTF. The CDR3 DNA reads as TGTGCCAGCACCCTCGGGGCTTCGCATATGAGCTACACCTTC.

For this clonotype: The final CDR3 position lacks the conserved phenylalanine or tryptophan, pointing to a likely read error. The limits of the CDR3 on the DNA are not certain, so only TCRdb's listed CDR3 is given. This sequence joins TRBV15 and TRBJ2-6. The germline V gene encodes CDR1 LNHNV and CDR2 YYDKDF (reference sequence). The CDR3 length equals 11 residues, ends included. The CDR3 region is CATSRGILPDT.

This clonotype was counted many times. The chain is built from TRBV4-1 and TRBJ2-2; 9 positions agree with TRBD1. This CDR3 has 16 amino acids. CDR1 is MGHRA, CDR2 YSYEKL, per germline. The ends lost 5 bases at V and 2 bases at J; junction bases unmatched: 6. CDR3 in DNA: TGCGCCAGCAGCTTGCGGGACAGGGCTAACACCGGGGAGCTGTTTTTT. Translation: CASSLRDRANTGELFF.

The genes are TRBV20-1 and TRBJ2-5; 13 positions match TRBD2. In germline, CDR1 is DFQATT, CDR2 SNEGSKA (reference sequence). CDR3 length: 18 residues. The junction had 13 bases not matched to a gene; V was cut back by 4 bases and J by 2 bases. CDR3 residues: CSATHIPGTSGIQETQYF. DNA of the CDR3: TGCAGTGCTACGCATATTCCCGGGACTAGCGGGATACAAGAGACCCAGTACTTC.

The chain couples TRBV10-3 to TRBJ1-5; possible D gene TRBD1, 5 bases. V shed 3 bases and J shed 6 bases, with 15 bases lying between them. From germline, CDR1 is ENHRY and CDR2 SYGVKD. The CDR3 consists of 15 residues. CDR3 amino acids: CAISETGGTSQPQHF. For the CDR3, the DNA is TGTGCCATCAGTGAAACGGGGGGAACGAGTCAGCCCCAGCATTTT.